The 26 T cell receptor beta chains given below trace back to one sample, sequenced in a study of OX40 agonist ivuxolimab in advanced cancers. Some clones are missing from TCRdb's copy, which holds only in-frame ones; the method was immunoSEQ multiplex PCR. The data show approximately 76,000 clones, with about 88% seen just once and approximately 0.79% held by the top ten. Sequenced material: CD4+ or CD8+ T cells sorted from blood, taken in a trial of the OX40 agonist ivuxolimab. These receptors were collected from an adult with an advanced solid tumor such as melanoma, head and neck, liver or kidney cancer.

V is TRBV9 and J is TRBJ2-1, with unresolved D. In germline, CDR1 is SGDLS, CDR2 YYNGEE. The CDR3 runs 13 residues. V lost 3 bases, J lost 0 bases, and 4 bases lay in between. The DNA for the CDR3 is TGTGCCAGCAGCGGGAGCTCCTACAATGAGCAGTTCTTC. Amino acid sequence: CASSGSSYNEQFF.

V and J are TRBV5-8 and TRBJ2-7; weak D call: TRBD1 (6 bases). The CDR3 runs 15 residues. V was cut by 4 bases and J by 6 bases, with 20 bases left in between. Looked up from germline, CDR1 is SGHTS and CDR2 is YDEGEE. The CDR3: CASSLGAGRGIEQYF. In DNA form, the CDR3 reads TGTGCCAGCAGCCTTGGCGCGGGCAGGGGTATCGAGCAGTACTTC. The variable domain in full, with the rest retrieved from reference TRBV5-8 and TRBJ2-7, is EAGVTQSPTHLIKTRGQQATLRCSPISGHTSVYWYQQALGLGLQFLLWYDEGEERNRGNFPPRFSGRQFPNYSSELNVNALELEDSALYLCASSLGAGRGIEQYFGPGTRLTVT.

The rearrangement uses TRBV5-1 and TRBJ1-1; 10 nucleotides align to TRBD1. The germline V gene encodes CDR1 SGHRS and CDR2 YFSETQ. The ends lost 1 base at V and 0 bases at J; junction bases unmatched: 6. The CDR3 covers 17 residues. CDR3 sequence reads: CASSLLGTGVMNTEAFF. DNA of the CDR3: TGCGCCAGCAGCTTGTTAGGGACAGGGGTCATGAACACTGAAGCTTTCTTT.

The chain is built from TRBV2 and TRBJ2-7, with 8 bases lining up with TRBD1. V lost 9 bases and J lost 0; bases outside the gene matches: 7. Germline V gene data show CDR1 as SNHLY and CDR2 as FYNNEI. CDR3 length: 14 amino acids. For the CDR3, the DNA is TGTGCCAGTAACGGACAGGGAACCTCCTACGAGCAGTACTTC. This codes for CASNGQGTSYEQYF.

The rearrangement joins TRBV7-6 to TRBJ1-5; D is unresolved. This CDR3 is 13 amino acids long. CDR1 is SGHVS and CDR2 is FNYEAQ in the germline V gene. The V end was cut by 5 bases, the J end by 5 bases, with 10 bases between. The CDR3 DNA reads as TGTGCCAGCAGCCCAGCCCGTGATCAGCCCCAGCATTTT. It yields the protein CASSPARDQPQHF.

The V call is TRBV19, the J call TRBJ2-5, with 12 bases identical to TRBD2. CDR1 is LNHDA, CDR2 SQIVND, per germline (reference sequence). The CDR3 is 16 amino acids. With V trimmed by 1 base and J by 5 bases, 5 bases remained unmatched. The CDR3: CASSIVGLAGRETQYF. CDR3 sequence (DNA): TGTGCCAGTAGTATAGTTGGACTAGCGGGAAGGGAGACCCAGTACTTC.

The chain couples TRBV11-2 to TRBJ2-3; either TRBD1 or TRBD2 may supply D (5 bases each). The CDR3 spans 15 residues. The germline CDR1 and CDR2 sequences are SGHAT and FQNNGV. V was cut by 4 bases and J by 0 bases, with 11 bases left in between. CDR3 in amino acids: CASSSGTYSTDTQYF. The CDR3 DNA follows: TGTGCCAGCAGCTCGGGGACCTACAGCACAGATACGCAGTATTTT.

The chain carries TRBV2 and TRBJ2-5; D call uncertain. The CDR3 sequence is 13 residues long. V was shortened by 1 base and J by 1 base, with 4 bases between the two germline ends. In germline, CDR1 is SNHLY, CDR2 FYNNEI. CDR3 loop: CASSEGGQETQYF. The CDR3 bases are TGTGCCAGCAGTGAAGGCGGCCAAGAGACCCAGTACTTC.

J is TRBJ1-1 and V is TRBV6-1; 7 bases line up with TRBD1. Germline-derived CDR1 and CDR2 are MNHNS and SASEGT. The length of the CDR3 is 13 residues. The ends lost 11 bases at V and 2 bases at J; junction bases unmatched: 8. CDR3 region: CASQGGQNTEAFF. The CDR3, as DNA: TGTGCCTCCCAGGGGGGGCAAAACACTGAAGCTTTCTTT.

The chain carries TRBV19 and TRBJ2-7; the D is unclear. There are 10 residues in the CDR3. V was clipped by 9 bases and J by 3 bases, with 6 bases between them. CDR1 and CDR2 (germline): LNHDA, SQIVND (reference sequence). The CDR3 nucleotides read TGTGCCAGGGGTATCTACGAGCAGTACTTC. Translated, it gives CARGIYEQYF.

The rearrangement links TRBV2 to TRBJ2-1; a weak D match, TRBD1 (6 bases). V lost 6 bases and J lost 9, with 24 bases in between. Germline CDR1 and CDR2: SNHLY and FYNNEI. The length of the CDR3 is 16 residues. The DNA of the CDR3 is TGTGCCAGCAGCCCGTCCTCCGCAGGGGAAAAAGGTGAGCAGTTCTTC. Amino acids: CASSPSSAGEKGEQFF.

The rearrangement uses TRBV21-1 and TRBJ2-2; TRBD2, the D gene given by the table, was not confirmed from the DNA. TRBV21-1 is a known pseudogene. The CDR3 spans 14 residues. CDR3 loop: CASSTTELPGELFF. The CDR3 coding sequence is TGTGCCAGCAGCACTACTGAGCTTCCCGGGGAGCTGTTTTTT.

This chain connects TRBV7-2 to TRBJ2-7; D perhaps matches TRBD1 (6 bases). The CDR3 covers 13 residues. Germline V gene sequence: CDR1 SGHTA, CDR2 FQGNSA. V shed 7 bases and J shed 7 bases, with 17 bases lying between them. The CDR3 region has the DNA TGTGCCAGCACCCCAGGGGTAGCGTGGGAGCAGTACTTC. Translation: CASTPGVAWEQYF. The variable domain in full, completed from reference TRBV7-2 and TRBJ2-7, reads GAGVSQSPSNKVTEKGKDVELRCDPISGHTALYWYRQSLGQGLEFLIYFQGNSAPDKSGLPSDRFSAERTGGSVSTLTIQRTQQEDSAVYLCASTPGVAWEQYFGPGTRLTVT.

The V call is TRBV6-5, the J call TRBJ1-1; D possibly corresponds to TRBD1 (5 bases). The germline V gene has CDR1 MNHEY and CDR2 SVGAGI. CDR3 size: 14 residues. The V end was cut by 6 bases, the J end by 0 bases, with 11 bases between. The CDR3 here is CASRTRGVNTEAFF. CDR3 in DNA: TGTGCCAGCAGGACACGGGGGGTGAACACTGAAGCTTTCTTT.

The rearrangement links TRBV28 to TRBJ1-1, with 7 bases matching TRBD1. V was clipped by 2 bases and J by 4 bases; unmatched bases: 4. Germline lookup yields CDR1 MDHEN and CDR2 SYDVKM. The CDR3 runs 14 residues. CDR3 in amino acids: CASSLPGGSTEAFF. In nucleotides, the CDR3 is TGTGCCAGCAGTTTACCAGGGGGAAGCACTGAAGCTTTCTTT.

The J gene is TRBJ1-5, the V gene TRBV27; D is uncertain. V lost 2 bases, J lost 6 bases, and 8 bases lay in between. CDR3 size: 13 residues. Germline V lookup: CDR1 MNHEY, CDR2 SMNVEV (reference sequence). As DNA, the CDR3 is TGTGCCAGCAGTTTAGGTGGGCCTCAGCCCCAGCATTTT. Translation: CASSLGGPQPQHF.

The chain links TRBV30 to TRBJ2-7; the match to TRBD2 covers 11 bases. Trimming cost V 0 bases and J 7 bases; bases outside gene matches: 2. The CDR3 is 13 amino acids. Germline V CDR1 and CDR2: GTSNPN, SVGIG (reference sequence). CDR3 nucleotides: TGTGCCTGGAGTGTACGGACTAGCGGGGAGCAGTACTTC. It codes for CAWSVRTSGEQYF.

The chain links TRBV10-2 to TRBJ2-7; no definite D call. V was pared by 3 bases and J by 4 bases, with 1 base between. Germline assignment: CDR1 WSHSY and CDR2 SAAADI. The CDR3 totals 10 residues. The CDR3 DNA follows: TGCGCCAGCAGTGATTACGAGCAGTACTTC. Protein sequence: CASSDYEQYF.

This clone was picked up a small number of times. The chain is built from TRBV5-1 and TRBJ2-4; 8 nucleotides agree with TRBD1. Germline V gene lookup returns CDR1 SGHRS and CDR2 YFSETQ. The CDR3 loop spans 11 amino acids. V dropped 4 bases and J dropped 9; count of bases not matched to a gene: 0. CDR3 amino acids: CASSTGGIQYF. Written as DNA, the CDR3 is TGCGCCAGCAGCACAGGGGGCATTCAGTACTTC.

V and J are TRBV9 and TRBJ2-1, with D perhaps TRBD2 (5 bases). Germline-derived CDR1 and CDR2 are SGDLS and YYNGEE. The CDR3 runs to 12 residues. Between the trimmed V and J ends, which lost 0 bases and 10 bases, there was a span of 8 bases. CDR3 bases: TGTGCCAGCAGCGTAGCCACGGGAGAGCAGTTCTTC. Protein sequence: CASSVATGEQFF.

Of note for this clone: One junction end does not reproduce the germline sequence, and a read error may be involved. The chain carries TRBV11-2 and TRBJ1-3, with D possibly TRBD1 on 6 matching bases. The CDR3 is made up of 13 amino acids. Germline V gives CDR1 SGHAT, CDR2 FQNNGV. This CDR3 reads CASSSGAGGPHHF. The CDR3 DNA reads TGTGCCAGCAGTTCGGGGGCGGGTGGTCCCCATCATTTT.

The DNA of the CDR3 is TGCGCCAGCAGCTTGGGGCAGACAGCTACGGGAGAAAAACTGTTTTTT. Amino acids: CASSLGQTATGEKLFF. This chain uses TRBV5-1 with TRBJ1-4; tentatively, D is TRBD1 (5 bases). The CDR3 sequence is 16 residues long. The V end was cut by 0 bases, the J end by 8 bases, with 17 bases between. In germline, CDR1 is SGHRS, CDR2 YFSETQ. Variable domain in full (rest from reference TRBV5-1 and TRBJ1-4): KAGVTQTPRYLIKTRGQQVTLSCSPISGHRSVSWYQQTPGQGLQFLFEYFSETQRNKGNFPGRFSGRQFSNSRSEMNVSTLELGDSALYLCASSLGQTATGEKLFFGSGTQLSVL.

The chain employs TRBV10-1 and TRBJ2-3, with unresolved D. This CDR3 has 15 residues. The ends were cut back, 3 bases at V and 0 bases at J, with 10 bases in the middle. Germline loops: CDR1 WNHNN, CDR2 SYGVQD (reference sequence). CDR3: CASSDGARSTDTQYF. The CDR3, as DNA: TGCGCCAGCAGTGACGGAGCACGAAGCACAGATACGCAGTATTTT.

The rearrangement joins TRBV12-2 to TRBJ2-2. TRBV12-2 is tagged as a pseudogene. CDR3 length: 13 amino acids. The CDR3 nucleotides are TGTGCAGACGGGGACGGTCGACCCCGGGAGCTGTTTTTT. It is translated as CADGDGRPRELFF.

This chain uses TRBV28 with TRBJ2-7; D is possibly TRBD1 (6 bases). The V and J ends lost 4 bases and 3 bases respectively, with 13 bases between them. This CDR3 region has 14 residues. Germline CDR1 is MDHEN and CDR2 is SYDVKM. In DNA form, the CDR3 reads TGTGCCAGCAGTTCAGGGGACCTTGGCTACGAGCAGTACTTC. Protein: CASSSGDLGYEQYF.

The chain combines TRBV28 with TRBJ1-3, with D perhaps TRBD1 (6 bases). Germline V gene sequence: CDR1 MDHEN, CDR2 SYDVKM. The V gene lost 5 bases and the J gene lost 4 bases, with 15 bases spanning the gap. The length of the CDR3 is 15 residues. CDR3 coding DNA: TGTGCCAGCAGTCGGCCCGACAGGCCCGGAAACACCATATATTTT. Encoded protein: CASSRPDRPGNTIYF. The variable domain in full, completed from reference TRBV28 and TRBJ1-3, reads DVKVTQSSRYLVKRTGEKVFLECVQDMDHENMFWYRQDPGLGLRLIYFSYDVKMKEKGDIPEGYSVSREKKERFSLILESASTNQTSMYLCASSRPDRPGNTIYFGEGSWLTVV.